The next 28 T cell receptor beta chains were all read from a single sample in a study of cytomegalovirus exposure and HLA in healthy donors. Primers included in the PCR were 60 Vbeta and 13 Jbeta primers. Generated by immunoSEQ multiplex PCR, the TCRdb table keeps only in-frame clones and is missing some. The listing records approximately 150,000 clones. The source material was PBMCs. All receptors come from a woman in her thirties or forties in good health and CMV-seronegative.

V usage is TRBV6-5 and J usage is TRBJ2-3, with a tentative D call TRBD2 (5 bases). This CDR3 has 13 residues. Germline CDR1 MNHEY, CDR2 SVGAGI. With 10 bases removed from V and 1 base from J, the gap between germline ends came to 12 bases. The CDR3 region is CATIGLRTDTQYF. In nucleotides, the CDR3 is TGTGCCACCATCGGACTTCGCACAGATACGCAGTATTTT.

The V gene is TRBV18, the J gene TRBJ2-1, with 8 positions matching TRBD1. The length of the CDR3 is 16 residues. Germline values: CDR1 KGHSH, CDR2 LQKENI. Trimming cost V 0 bases and J 2 bases; bases outside gene matches: 3. CDR3 sequence (DNA): TGTGCCAGCTCACCACCTGGGGACAGGCCCTACAATGAGCAGTTCTTC. Translation: CASSPPGDRPYNEQFF.

The chain has TRBV7-2 and TRBJ2-5; 8 positions agree with TRBD1. Unmatched junction bases numbered 10, after V lost 5 bases and J lost 5 bases. The CDR3 covers 15 residues. CDR1 SGHTA and CDR2 FQGNSA come from the germline V gene. The CDR3 coding sequence is TGTGCCAGCAGCCTTCGGACGGGGACAGGTGAGACCCAGTACTTC. Translation: CASSLRTGTGETQYF.

The rearrangement uses TRBV7-9 and TRBJ2-3; 9 nucleotides line up with TRBD2. This CDR3 has 15 amino acids. V lost 1 base and J lost 3; bases outside the gene matches: 2. The germline V gene encodes CDR1 SEHNR and CDR2 FQNEAQ (reference sequence). The DNA of the CDR3 is TGTGCCAGCAGCTTAGACAGCGGGGGGACAGATACGCAGTATTTT. Residues: CASSLDSGGTDTQYF.

The chain combines TRBV6-1 with TRBJ1-4; TRBD1 is a possible D gene (5 bases). Looked up from germline, CDR1 is MNHNS and CDR2 is SASEGT. The V end was cut by 2 bases, the J end by 8 bases, with 21 bases between. The CDR3 extends over 17 amino acids. DNA of the CDR3: TGTGCCAGCAGTGAAATTAACGGCCTGGGGGGGAGGGAAAAACTGTTTTTT. It is translated as CASSEINGLGGREKLFF.

The chain recombines TRBV14 with TRBJ1-5; D might be TRBD1 (6 bases). Trimming removed 4 bases at V and 2 bases at J, with 6 bases between. The length of the CDR3 is 13 residues. Per the germline V gene, CDR1 is SGHDN and CDR2 is FVKESK. CDR3 residues: CASSRQGNQPQHF. Here the CDR3 DNA reads TGTGCCAGCAGCCGACAGGGCAATCAGCCCCAGCATTTT.

V and J are TRBV6-5 and TRBJ1-4; 8 nucleotides line up with TRBD1. This CDR3 is 13 amino acids long. Germline V gene data show CDR1 as MNHEY and CDR2 as SVGAGI. The V and J ends lost 5 bases and 14 bases, in that order; junction bases with no gene match: 10. CDR3: CASSAGTGLVLFF. The CDR3 DNA is TGTGCCAGCAGTGCCGGGACAGGCTTGGTTCTGTTTTTT.

This chain uses TRBV5-6 with TRBJ1-2, with D unclear. This CDR3 region has 13 residues. Germline V gene sequence: CDR1 SGHDT, CDR2 YYEEEE. V dropped 0 bases and J dropped 8 bases, with 11 bases sitting between them. CDR3 sequence: CASSLARGRGYTF. The CDR3 DNA reads TGTGCCAGCAGCTTGGCCCGGGGAAGGGGCTACACCTTC.

This chain uses TRBV5-1 with TRBJ1-3, with TRBD1 identical over 8 bases. There are 18 residues in the CDR3. Germline CDR1 SGHRS, CDR2 YFSETQ. After removal of 3 bases from V and 2 bases from J, the junction contained 13 bases not matched to a gene. As DNA, the CDR3 is TGCGCCAGCAGCTACGTTAGGGGACAGGAGACCACTGGAAACACCATATATTTT. Encoded protein: CASSYVRGQETTGNTIYF. The full variable domain, in which reference TRBV5-1 and TRBJ1-3 provide the parts outside the CDR3, is KAGVTQTPRYLIKTRGQQVTLSCSPISGHRSVSWYQQTPGQGLQFLFEYFSETQRNKGNFPGRFSGRQFSNSRSEMNVSTLELGDSALYLCASSYVRGQETTGNTIYFGEGSWLTVV.

The chain couples TRBV5-1 to TRBJ2-2; 11 bases fit TRBD1. Germline CDR1 and CDR2: SGHRS and YFSETQ. CDR3 length equals 15 residues. The junction had 4 bases not matched to a gene; V was cut back by 4 bases and J by 5 bases. The CDR3 bases are TGCGCCAGCAGCGGCGGGACAGGGGGAACCGGGGAGCTGTTTTTT. Translated: CASSGGTGGTGELFF.

The gene calls are TRBV27 and TRBJ1-2; TRBD1 matches 8 bases. Germline loops: CDR1 MNHEY, CDR2 SMNVEV (reference sequence). This CDR3 contains 15 residues. The V and J ends lost 3 bases and 4 bases, in that order; junction bases with no gene match: 7. In DNA, the CDR3 is TGTGCCAGCAGTTTTCGGATAGGACAGGGCTATGGCTACACCTTC. Translated, it gives CASSFRIGQGYGYTF.

The rearrangement joins TRBV6-1 to TRBJ2-1; the match to TRBD1 covers 7 bases. V was clipped by 4 bases and J by 8 bases; unmatched bases: 5. Germline CDR1 and CDR2: MNHNS and SASEGT. The CDR3 has 13 amino acids. CDR3 sequence reads: CASSVDRDDEQFF. The CDR3 nucleotides are TGTGCCAGCAGTGTCGACAGGGATGATGAGCAGTTCTTC.

The genes are TRBV7-3 and TRBJ2-2; a weak D match, TRBD2 (7 bases). The germline V and J ends were trimmed by 5 bases and 1 base, with 14 bases remaining between them. Per germline, CDR1 SGHTA and CDR2 FQGTGA. This CDR3 region has 16 residues. This CDR3 reads CASSLRGRGNTGELFF. As DNA, the CDR3 is TGTGCCAGCAGCCTAAGGGGGAGGGGGAACACCGGGGAGCTGTTTTTT.

The rearrangement joins TRBV9 to TRBJ1-1; tentative D call: TRBD1 (5 bases). Germline CDR1 reads SGDLS; CDR2 reads YYNGEE. The CDR3 extends over 15 amino acids. V lost 3 bases and J lost 1, with 13 bases in between. CDR3 in amino acids: CASSDARAGNTEAFF. The CDR3 DNA follows: TGTGCCAGCAGCGACGCCAGGGCAGGGAACACTGAAGCTTTCTTT.

The rearrangement uses TRBV9 and TRBJ2-3, with 13 bases aligning to TRBD2. Germline V gene sequence: CDR1 SGDLS, CDR2 YYNGEE. Trimming took 3 bases from V and 2 from J; bases not matched to a gene: 9. This CDR3 spans 18 amino acids. The CDR3 reads CASSAGTSGAIYTDTQYF. CDR3 sequence (DNA): TGTGCCAGCAGCGCGGGGACTAGCGGGGCAATTTACACAGATACGCAGTATTTT.

The chain combines TRBV10-2 with TRBJ2-1; D not certain. CDR1 is WSHSY and CDR2 is SAAADI in the germline V gene. The CDR3 is made up of 11 amino acids. Here the CDR3 DNA reads TGCGGCGCCCACTCCTACAATGAGCAGTTCTTC. This sequence encodes CGAHSYNEQFF.

This chain joins TRBV19 and TRBJ1-5, with D unresolved. The ends were cut back, 5 bases at V and 7 bases at J, with 12 bases in the middle. The CDR3 runs to 13 residues. The germline gives CDR1 LNHDA, CDR2 SQIVND (reference sequence). CDR3 bases: TGTGCCAGTAGTGAAGCGGGGAGGCAGCCCCAGCATTTT. It specifies CASSEAGRQPQHF.

The chain links TRBV15 to TRBJ2-1, with TRBD2 matching 9 bases. The CDR3 totals 17 residues. From germline, CDR1 is LNHNV and CDR2 YYDKDF (reference sequence). Unmatched junction bases numbered 10, after V lost 0 bases and J lost 7 bases. The CDR3 DNA is TGTGCCACCAGCAGAGATCGGGGGCGGGGGGGCTGTAATGAGCAGTTCTTC. This codes for CATSRDRGRGGCNEQFF.

The rearrangement links TRBV7-2 to TRBJ1-5; possible D gene TRBD1, 5 bases. This CDR3 contains 15 residues. Germline values: CDR1 SGHTA, CDR2 FQGNSA. With 4 bases removed from V and 7 bases from J, the gap between germline ends came to 17 bases. The CDR3 DNA follows: TGTGCCAGCAGCTCATTCAGGGAAGGTGGACAGCCCCAGCATTTT. Its translation: CASSSFREGGQPQHF. The whole variable domain, filled in from reference TRBV7-2 and TRBJ1-5, reads GAGVSQSPSNKVTEKGKDVELRCDPISGHTALYWYRQSLGQGLEFLIYFQGNSAPDKSGLPSDRFSAERTGGSVSTLTIQRTQQEDSAVYLCASSSFREGGQPQHFGDGTRLSIL.

The CDR3 loop is CASSSGQGATEAFF. The CDR3 DNA reads TGCGCCAGCAGCTCCGGCCAGGGTGCCACTGAAGCTTTCTTT. The V gene is TRBV5-1, the J gene TRBJ1-1, with D possibly matching TRBD1 (5 bases). The germline gives CDR1 SGHRS, CDR2 YFSETQ. Trimming shortened V by 3 bases and J by 4 bases, and 13 bases separated the two germline ends. This CDR3 has 14 residues.

This rearrangement joins TRBV6-6 to TRBJ1-4; D might be TRBD1 (5 bases). CDR3 size: 15 residues. The V and J ends lost 6 bases and 0 bases respectively, with 11 bases between them. CDR1 and CDR2 from the germline V gene are MNHNY and SVGAGI (reference sequence). In DNA, the CDR3 is TGTGCCAGCAGCGGGGGGACGGCAACTAATGAAAAACTGTTTTTT. Translated, it gives CASSGGTATNEKLFF.

This chain connects TRBV6-1 to TRBJ1-6, with D possibly being TRBD1 (5 bases). The germline V gene encodes CDR1 MNHNS and CDR2 SASEGT. V was shortened by 6 bases and J by 2 bases, with 5 bases between the two germline ends. This CDR3 region has 13 residues. For the CDR3, the DNA is TGTGCCAGCAGACAGGCCTATAATTCACCCCTCCACTTT. Protein product: CASRQAYNSPLHF.

The J gene is TRBJ1-1, the V gene TRBV28; TRBD1 is a possible D gene (6 bases). Trimming shortened V by 2 bases and J by 8 bases, and 12 bases separated the two germline ends. Germline CDR1 and CDR2: MDHEN and SYDVKM. This CDR3 contains 13 residues. The CDR3 loop reads CASSLKTDREAFF. The CDR3 bases are TGTGCCAGCAGTTTAAAAACTGACAGGGAAGCTTTCTTT.

For this clone: At one of its ends the junction is not consistent with the germline gene, which may arise from a read error. The chain has TRBV7-7 and TRBJ2-2; D perhaps matches TRBD2 (5 bases). Germline CDR1 reads SSHAT; CDR2 reads FNYEAQ (reference sequence). The CDR3 totals 13 residues. This chain's CDR3 is CASSAGDTGELFF. CDR3 coding DNA: TGTGCTAGCAGCGCCGGGGACACCGGGGAGCTGTTTTTT.

This rearrangement joins TRBV7-8 to TRBJ1-1, with TRBD1 identical over 7 bases. From germline, CDR1 is SGHVS and CDR2 FQNEAQ. This CDR3 region has 17 residues. V gave up 0 bases and J gave up 7 bases; unmatched junction bases: 14. The CDR3 region is CASSLAPLTGTAGEAFF. The CDR3 bases are TGTGCCAGCAGCTTAGCTCCCCTTACCGGGACAGCGGGTGAAGCTTTCTTT.

This sequence joins TRBV4-2 and TRBJ2-3, with D maybe TRBD1 (7 bases). V lost 0 bases, J lost 4 bases, and 14 bases lay in between. Per germline, CDR1 LGHNA and CDR2 YNFKEQ. There are 16 residues in the CDR3. CDR3 residues: CASSQEGGQGADTQYF. CDR3 sequence (DNA): TGTGCCAGCAGCCAAGAGGGAGGTCAGGGGGCAGATACGCAGTATTTT.

This rearrangement joins TRBV5-8 to TRBJ2-7, with a possible D match to TRBD1 (6 bases). Germline V gives CDR1 SGHTS, CDR2 YDEGEE. The CDR3 sequence is 16 residues long. V was cut by 0 bases and J by 0 bases, with 13 bases left in between. The CDR3 region is CASSLAGTSSSYEQYV. For the CDR3, the DNA is TGTGCCAGCAGCTTGGCAGGGACATCGAGCTCCTACGAGCAGTACGTC.

This chain links TRBV28 with TRBJ2-5; D possibly corresponds to TRBD1 (6 bases). Looked up from germline, CDR1 is MDHEN and CDR2 is SYDVKM. Trimming took 6 bases from V and 0 from J, leaving 14 bases between them. The CDR3 is made up of 15 amino acids. The DNA of the CDR3 is TGTGCCAGCAGCCGCCTTACAGGGAACCAAGAGACCCAGTACTTC. Its protein product is CASSRLTGNQETQYF.